The source of this T cell receptor (beta chain) is a study of blood T cell repertoires in COVID-19. About the study: From the United States, Italy and Spain came samples of acute and convalescent COVID-19. The analysed material was cDNA or gDNA that came from T cells, B-cell-depleted T cells, or PBMCs.

Under the authors' procedure: Amplified reference gene primers provided the basis for estimating nucleated cell counts. Assay used: immunoSEQ multiplex PCR; TCRdb lists only in-frame clones, some missing. V, J and clone size were drawn from that table, and D and trimming were deduced from the DNA. The profile shows 150,000 or so clones, 77% of them singletons. CDR1 is MDHEN, CDR2 SYDVKM, per germline. The V end lost 6 bases, the J end lost 4 bases, and 9 bases lay between the germline ends. This CDR3 contains 12 residues. The sequencing sample was made of peripheral blood. V gene TRBV28 combines with J gene TRBJ1-1; D might be TRBD1 (6 bases). The receptor was derived from a woman between 50 and 59 years old with active or convalescent COVID-19. The CDR3 nucleotides are TGTGCCAGCAGGTTGACAGGCACTGAAGCTTTCTTT. Protein: CASRLTGTEAFF.